This TCR beta chain emerged from a study of blood T cell repertoires in COVID-19. Only in-frame clones appear in the TCRdb table, and some are missing; sequencing was by immunoSEQ multiplex PCR. The sample contains roughly 250,000 clones, approximately 91% of which appear only once. The V gene end was trimmed by 3 bases and the J gene end by 3 bases; junction bases not matched to a gene: 7. Germline V gene data show CDR1 as LGHNA and CDR2 as YSLEER. CDR3 length equals 16 residues. The receptor was derived from a middle-aged woman who had recovered from COVID-19. Source material: peripheral blood. The chain joins TRBV4-3 to TRBJ2-5; 10 bases are shared with TRBD2. The CDR3 loop reads CASSQGAGGFKETQYF. CDR3 coding DNA: TGCGCCAGCAGCCAGGGAGCGGGGGGGTTCAAAGAGACCCAGTACTTC.